This T cell receptor beta chain derives from a study of CD8+CD57+ T cells in acquired aplastic anemia. Study information: The mean DNA yield obtained from sorted CD4+ and CD8+ cells came to around 3 ug. Study-wide results and caveats: Between patients and controls, 25 to 35 CD8+ CDR3 sequences were found in common.

Trimming took off 2 bases at V and 1 base at J, with 9 bases between the two ends. The CDR3 extends over 14 amino acids. The germline V gene encodes CDR1 SGDLS and CDR2 YYNGEE. For CDR3 and TCR beta VDJ profiling, genomic DNA was the template used. MiXCR, applied by TCRdb to the reads, yields one record per CDR3 protein. The table records 95,000 to 150,000 distinct CDR3 sequences, 55% to 60% of them present only once. All sequencing subjects had displayed CD8+CD57+ cell expansion on flow cytometry. Severe acquired aplastic anemia was present in every patient. Patients were untreated when blood was sampled. As for this clonotype: Its specificity is unknown.

Sequenced: sorted CD4+, CD8+, or CD8+CD57+ T cells (not recorded which) from PBMCs. The chain recombines TRBV9 with TRBJ1-1; D remains ambiguous. The sequence was collected from a human donor with aplastic anemia. Here the CDR3 reads CASSVSGPNTEAFF. The CDR3 region has the DNA TGTGCCAGCAGCGTTTCAGGCCCGAACACTGAAGCTTTCTTT.